Below are 4 T cell receptor beta chains sequenced from a single sample in a study of T cell responses to AZD1222 COVID-19 vaccine. Here immunoSEQ multiplex PCR was the method, and the copy in TCRdb shows in-frame clones only, minus some. The data hold fewer than 150,000 clones, with 80% to 90% observed a single time. The input for sequencing was peripheral blood, taken 28 days after the second AZD1222 dose. These receptors were taken from an adult who received the AZD1222 COVID-19 vaccine.

This clone was seen only a few times. This chain uses TRBV10-2 with TRBJ1-2; no reliable D call. CDR1 and CDR2 (germline): WSHSY, SAAADI. The CDR3 spans 11 residues. With 6 bases removed from V and 10 bases from J, the gap between germline ends came to 12 bases. DNA for the CDR3: TGCGCCAGCAGGAAAGACACTGACTACACCTTC. Translation gives CASRKDTDYTF.

This clone was found once. The chain employs TRBV6-2 or TRBV6-3 and TRBJ1-5; D is unclear. CDR1 and CDR2 from the germline V gene are MNHEY and SVGEGT. The CDR3 covers 15 residues. The V gene lost 7 bases and the J gene lost 3 bases, with 16 bases spanning the gap. CDR3 sequence reads: CASTPAWGNNQPQHF. CDR3 bases: TGTGCCAGCACCCCCGCATGGGGAAACAATCAGCCCCAGCATTTT.

V is TRBV2 and J is TRBJ2-6, with TRBD1 identical over 9 bases. The CDR3 spans 20 residues. J was trimmed by 2 bases and V by 1 base; bases with no gene match: 12. Germline CDR1 SNHLY, CDR2 FYNNEI. The CDR3 protein is CASSEGTIRTGAPGANVLTF. The CDR3 bases are TGTGCCAGCAGTGAAGGAACCATCCGGACAGGGGCACCTGGGGCCAACGTCCTGACTTTC.

V is TRBV12-3 or TRBV12-4 and J is TRBJ2-7; D might be TRBD2 (6 bases). The CDR3 contains 13 residues. Trimming took off 5 bases at V and 5 bases at J, with 13 bases between the two ends. The chain's CDR3 is CASSPGTPHEQYF. The CDR3 nucleotides are TGTGCCAGCAGTCCCGGGACTCCCCACGAGCAGTACTTC.